The source of this T cell receptor beta chain is a study of T cells in Graves' hyperthyroidism and ophthalmopathy. With 7 bases removed from V and 6 bases from J, the gap between germline ends came to 11 bases. The CDR3 has 12 residues. The germline V gene encodes CDR1 PRHDT and CDR2 FYEKMQ (reference sequence). With duration under 3 months, ophthalmopathy was active: Clinical Activity Score at least 3, NOSPECS at least 4. Isolation of PBMCs was performed on 9.5 to 10 ml fresh peripheral blood. This clonotype was found many times. Amplification targeted TCR beta CDR3 regions from RNA transcripts. The HTBI set primed first-round TCR CDR3 RT-PCR. TCRdb reprocessed the multiplex PCR reads with MiXCR, giving one entry per CDR3 protein. Among around 390,000 distinct CDR3 sequences listed, about 14% were seen once.

This chain joins TRBV13 and TRBJ2-3, with a tentative D call TRBD1 (5 bases). Material for sequencing was blood. The receptor was derived from a woman aged 25-40 years with Graves' ophthalmopathy. Written as DNA, the CDR3 is TGTGCCAGCACCCTAGGGGCGGATACGCAGTATTTT. This translates into CASTLGADTQYF.